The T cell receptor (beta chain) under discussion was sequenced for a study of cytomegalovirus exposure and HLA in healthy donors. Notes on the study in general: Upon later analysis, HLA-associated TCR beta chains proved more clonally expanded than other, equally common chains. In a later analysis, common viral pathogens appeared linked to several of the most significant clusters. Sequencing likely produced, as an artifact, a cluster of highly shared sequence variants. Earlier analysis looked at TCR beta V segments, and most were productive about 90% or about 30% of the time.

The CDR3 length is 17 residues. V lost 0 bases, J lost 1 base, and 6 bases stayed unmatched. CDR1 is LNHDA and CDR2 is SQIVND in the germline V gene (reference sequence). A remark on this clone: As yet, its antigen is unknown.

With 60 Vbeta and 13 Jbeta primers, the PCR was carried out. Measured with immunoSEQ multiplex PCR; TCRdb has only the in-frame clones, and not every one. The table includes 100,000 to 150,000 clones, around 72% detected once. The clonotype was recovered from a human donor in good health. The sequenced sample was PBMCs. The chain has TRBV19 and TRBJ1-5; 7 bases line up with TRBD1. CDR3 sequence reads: CASSIESPRGSNQPQHF. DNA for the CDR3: TGTGCCAGTAGTATAGAATCCCCCAGGGGGAGCAATCAGCCCCAGCATTTT.